These 30 T cell receptor beta chains were sequenced from one sample in a study of somatic mutations in cytotoxic T cells in rheumatoid arthritis. Some clones are missing from TCRdb's copy, which holds only in-frame ones; the method was immunoSEQ multiplex PCR. This sample has approximately 5,100 clones, with just under 80% found just once. Sequencing was performed on CD8+ T cells sorted from blood. All receptors come from a man between 65 and 79 years old with rheumatoid arthritis.

V usage is TRBV4-1 and J usage is TRBJ2-7; D might be TRBD2 (5 bases). Germline V lookup: CDR1 MGHRA, CDR2 YSYEKL. This CDR3 region has 14 residues. The V gene lost 3 bases and the J gene lost 6 bases, with 15 bases spanning the gap. The CDR3 reads CASSHRGGSAEQYF. CDR3 DNA: TGCGCCAGCAGCCACAGAGGAGGATCGGCCGAGCAGTACTTC.

This clone was seen more than once but under ten times. The chain joins TRBV2 to TRBJ2-5; 8 bases align to TRBD2. The CDR3 consists of 13 residues. V gave up 9 bases and J gave up 5 bases; unmatched junction bases: 8. In germline, CDR1 is SNHLY, CDR2 FYNNEI. CDR3 coding DNA: TGTGCCAGAGGGACTAGTAATTTGGAGACCCAGTACTTC. Protein sequence: CARGTSNLETQYF.

Concerning this clone itself: A far larger clone is just one base off, so this is likely a read error. The sample has other DNA sequences that encode this CDR3 too. The V gene is TRBV5-1, the J gene TRBJ1-3; D possibly corresponds to TRBD1 (6 bases). CDR1 and CDR2 (germline): SGHRS, YFSETQ. This CDR3 has 16 residues. CDR3 amino acids: CASSSDSQSSGNTIYF. For the CDR3, the DNA is TGCGCCAGCAGCTCGGACAGCCAGAGCTCTGGCAACACCATATATTTT.

CDR3 DNA sequence: TGTGCCAGTAGTACCGGGACAGGGGACTCACCCCTCCACTTT. It is translated as CASSTGTGDSPLHF. The genes are TRBV19 and TRBJ1-6; 10 bases are a match to TRBD1. The V gene's germline CDR1 is LNHDA and CDR2 SQIVND (reference sequence). The V and J ends lost 4 bases and 10 bases, in that order; junction bases with no gene match: 4. The CDR3 covers 14 residues.

The chain links TRBV15 to TRBJ2-3; 7 bases line up with TRBD2. The CDR3 has 15 amino acids. J lost 0 bases, V lost 3 bases, and 3 bases had no gene match. The V gene's germline CDR1 is LNHNV and CDR2 YYDKDF (reference sequence). CDR3 protein: CATSRERGSTDTQYF. The CDR3 DNA reads TGTGCCACCAGCAGGGAGCGGGGTAGCACAGATACGCAGTATTTT.

In DNA form, the CDR3 reads TGTGCCAGCAGTTTACCCCAGGGGGAATTGGCCAAAAACATTCAGTACTTC. Translating gives CASSLPQGELAKNIQYF. The J gene is TRBJ2-4, the V gene TRBV28; 7 bases line up with TRBD1. V shed 2 bases, J shed 1 base, and the junction held 8 bases outside the gene matches. In germline, CDR1 is MDHEN, CDR2 SYDVKM. The length of the CDR3 is 17 residues. The variable domain in full, completed from reference TRBV28 and TRBJ2-4, reads DVKVTQSSRYLVKRTGEKVFLECVQDMDHENMFWYRQDPGLGLRLIYFSYDVKMKEKGDIPEGYSVSREKKERFSLILESASTNQTSMYLCASSLPQGELAKNIQYFGAGTRLSVL.

The V call is TRBV2, the J call TRBJ2-2, with 10 positions matching TRBD1. The V gene's germline CDR1 is SNHLY and CDR2 FYNNEI. The CDR3 contains 15 residues. V lost 6 bases and J lost 5; bases outside the gene matches: 6. The DNA of the CDR3 is TGTGCCAGCAGACCGACAGGGGGCAAGACCGGGGAGCTGTTTTTT. Amino acid sequence: CASRPTGGKTGELFF.

CDR3 protein: CASSPIGSEQETQYF. The CDR3 DNA is TGTGCCAGCTCACCAATCGGGAGCGAACAAGAGACCCAGTACTTC. The genes are TRBV18 and TRBJ2-5, with a possible D match to TRBD2 (6 bases). Germline-derived CDR1 and CDR2 are KGHSH and LQKENI. CDR3 length equals 15 residues. V lost 2 bases to trimming and J lost 2 bases, with 12 bases between them.

This clone was observed once. The chain is built from TRBV9 and TRBJ2-1; 8 positions agree with TRBD1. There are 13 residues in the CDR3. With V trimmed by 3 bases and J by 9 bases, 5 bases remained unmatched. Germline CDR1 and CDR2: SGDLS and YYNGEE. CDR3 sequence: CASSASGGTEQFF. DNA for the CDR3: TGTGCCAGCAGCGCATCAGGGGGCACTGAGCAGTTCTTC. Combining the CDR3 with reference TRBV9 and TRBJ2-1 gives the whole variable domain DSGVTQTPKHLITATGQRVTLRCSPRSGDLSVYWYQQSLDQGLQFLIQYYNGEERAKGNILERFSAQQFPDLHSELNLSSLELGDSALYFCASSASGGTEQFFGPGTRLTVL.

The genes are TRBV15 and TRBJ2-5; possible D gene TRBD1, 5 bases. The CDR3 runs to 16 residues. Trimming pared 0 bases from V and 6 bases from J, leaving 17 bases between. CDR1 is LNHNV, CDR2 YYDKDF, per germline (reference sequence). This CDR3 is CATSREPTAVGKTQYF. Written as DNA, the CDR3 is TGTGCCACCAGCAGAGAACCGACAGCTGTGGGTAAGACCCAGTACTTC.

V is TRBV7-9 and J is TRBJ2-7, with D perhaps TRBD2 (5 bases). V lost 1 base and J lost 4, with 11 bases in between. CDR1 is SEHNR, CDR2 FQNEAQ, per germline (reference sequence). The length of the CDR3 is 14 residues. CDR3 bases: TGTGCCAGCAGCTTAGTCACCCGAGGGTACGAGCAGTACTTC. Its translation: CASSLVTRGYEQYF.

The V and J genes are TRBV4-1 and TRBJ2-2; D ambiguous. This CDR3 comprises 16 residues. V was trimmed by 2 bases and J by 3 bases, leaving 13 bases between them. The germline V gene has CDR1 MGHRA and CDR2 YSYEKL. The CDR3 DNA reads TGCGCCAGCAGCCAAACCCCCGAGGTGTACACCGGGGAGCTGTTTTTT. Translation gives CASSQTPEVYTGELFF.

The chain uses TRBV10-3 and TRBJ2-7; 8 bases are a match to TRBD1. Trimming took 2 bases from V and 6 from J; bases not matched to a gene: 9. This CDR3 contains 15 residues. Germline lookup yields CDR1 ENHRY and CDR2 SYGVKD. Here the CDR3 DNA reads TGTGCCATCAGTGAGCCGCAGGGGGCAGAGGGCGAGCAGTACTTC. Amino acids: CAISEPQGAEGEQYF.

This clone was seen only once. This sequence joins TRBV30 and TRBJ1-4, with 8 positions matching TRBD1. J gave up 8 bases and V 3 bases, and 14 bases lay outside the gene matches. Germline values: CDR1 GTSNPN, CDR2 SVGIG (reference sequence). The CDR3 runs to 16 residues. The CDR3 region is CAWRVLFGRGREKLFF. In DNA form, the CDR3 reads TGTGCCTGGAGAGTGCTCTTCGGCAGGGGGCGAGAAAAACTGTTTTTT.

The chain employs TRBV28 and TRBJ1-2, with D possibly TRBD1 on 5 matching bases. The V end lost 9 bases, the J end lost 5 bases, and 13 bases lay between the germline ends. Germline CDR1 and CDR2: MDHEN and SYDVKM. The CDR3 runs to 12 residues. The CDR3 spells CASTQTEYGYTF. The CDR3 nucleotides read TGTGCCAGTACCCAGACAGAGTATGGCTACACCTTC.

The chain uses TRBV7-9 and TRBJ2-2; D may be TRBD1 (6 bases). This CDR3 has 15 amino acids. Trimming took off 5 bases at V and 6 bases at J, with 16 bases between the two ends. Germline V gene sequence: CDR1 SEHNR, CDR2 FQNEAQ (reference sequence). CDR3 nucleotide sequence: TGTGCCAGCAGCCCCTTTGGGCAGGGGCCCGGGGAGCTGTTTTTT. It yields the protein CASSPFGQGPGELFF. The whole variable domain, filled in from reference TRBV7-9 and TRBJ2-2, reads DTGVSQNPRHKITKRGQNVTFRCDPISEHNRLYWYRQTLGQGPEFLTYFQNEAQLEKSRLLSDRFSAERPKGSFSTLEIQRTEQGDSAMYLCASSPFGQGPGELFFGEGSRLTVL.

The gene calls are TRBV9 and TRBJ2-1; 8 positions match TRBD2. V was pared by 0 bases and J by 4 bases, with 6 bases of the junction left unmatched. CDR3 length: 16 amino acids. CDR1 is SGDLS and CDR2 is YYNGEE in the germline V gene. The CDR3 bases are TGTGCCAGCAGCGTAGATTCAGCGGGAGTGTACAATGAGCAGTTCTTC. Translation gives CASSVDSAGVYNEQFF.

The rearrangement uses TRBV5-5 and TRBJ1-5; 9 bases are shared with TRBD1. V shed 6 bases, J shed 6 bases, and the junction held 10 bases outside the gene matches. This CDR3 contains 15 residues. The V gene's germline CDR1 is SGHKS and CDR2 YYEKEE (reference sequence). CDR3 DNA sequence: TGTGCCAGCACCTCAGGGACAGGGAGGCGTCAGCCCCAGCATTTT. Translating gives CASTSGTGRRQPQHF.

This chain links TRBV9 with TRBJ2-2; no clear D. Germline CDR1 and CDR2: SGDLS and YYNGEE. V lost 6 bases, J lost 2 bases, and 8 bases lay in between. This CDR3 is 13 amino acids long. The CDR3 spells CASKPPNTGELFF. The CDR3 DNA sequence: TGTGCCAGCAAGCCTCCTAACACCGGGGAGCTGTTTTTT.

By sample share, this clone is medium-sized. The gene calls are TRBV29-1 and TRBJ2-7; 7 nucleotides line up with TRBD1. This CDR3 is built from 14 residues. Losses at the gene ends were 4 bases for V and 2 bases for J; bases not matched to a gene: 8. CDR1 and CDR2 (germline): SQVTM, ANQGSEA. The CDR3 nucleotides read TGCAGCGTTGGGGACCCAGGGGGTGCCTACGAGCAGTACTTC. Encoded protein: CSVGDPGGAYEQYF.

The rearrangement links TRBV7-9 to TRBJ1-6, with 8 bases matching TRBD1. The CDR3 runs 15 residues. Losses at the gene ends were 1 base for V and 8 bases for J; bases not matched to a gene: 4. Germline V gene data show CDR1 as SEHNR and CDR2 as FQNEAQ (reference sequence). The CDR3 spells CASSLVTGDYSPLHF. CDR3 coding DNA: TGTGCCAGCAGCTTAGTGACAGGGGACTATTCACCCCTCCACTTT.

The chain is built from TRBV7-6 and TRBJ2-5; D perhaps matches TRBD2 (5 bases). Germline CDR1 and CDR2: SGHVS and FNYEAQ. This CDR3 region has 15 residues. Trimming stripped 5 bases from V and 11 bases from J, with 24 bases between. CDR3 region: CASSLDGLLAREQYF. The CDR3 DNA reads TGTGCCAGCAGCCTAGATGGCCTACTCGCGAGGGAGCAGTACTTC.

The chain links TRBV19 to TRBJ2-7, with 9 bases matching TRBD1. CDR3 size: 14 residues. V lost 5 bases and J lost 2; bases outside the gene matches: 4. Per the germline V gene, CDR1 is LNHDA and CDR2 is SQIVND (reference sequence). Written as DNA, the CDR3 is TGTGCCAGTAGTGCGGGGACAGGGACCTACGAGCAGTACTTC. The encoded protein is CASSAGTGTYEQYF. Complete variable domain (other parts from reference TRBV19 and TRBJ2-7): DGGITQSPKYLFRKEGQNVTLSCEQNLNHDAMYWYRQDPGQGLRLIYYSQIVNDFQKGDIAEGYSVSREKKESFPLTVTSAQKNPTAFYLCASSAGTGTYEQYFGPGTRLTVT.

The CDR3 is CASSFPGGLNTEAFF. The CDR3 coding sequence is TGTGCCAGCAGCTTTCCAGGGGGCTTGAACACTGAAGCTTTCTTT. The chain recombines TRBV5-4 with TRBJ1-1, with 8 bases identical to TRBD1. V lost 2 bases, J lost 0 bases, and 3 bases stayed unmatched. The V gene's germline CDR1 is SGHNT and CDR2 YYREEE (reference sequence). The CDR3 contains 15 residues.

This clone appeared a few times. Written as DNA, the CDR3 is TGTGCCAGCGAAGGACTAGCGGGAGTCGAGCAGTACTTC. Residues: CASEGLAGVEQYF. The V gene is TRBV28, the J gene TRBJ2-7; TRBD2 matches at 13 bases. Germline V gene lookup returns CDR1 MDHEN and CDR2 SYDVKM. The ends lost 8 bases at V and 6 bases at J; junction bases unmatched: 4. This CDR3 contains 13 residues.

The genes are TRBV6-1 and TRBJ2-2, with D maybe TRBD1 (5 bases). From germline, CDR1 is MNHNS and CDR2 SASEGT. This CDR3 comprises 11 residues. This CDR3 reads CCTDNVGELFF. In nucleotides, the CDR3 is TGTTGTACGGACAACGTCGGGGAGCTGTTTTTT.

The chain has TRBV14 and TRBJ2-7; 8 positions match TRBD2. CDR1 is SGHDN and CDR2 is FVKESK in the germline V gene. V lost 8 bases, J lost 1 base, and 4 bases stayed unmatched. The CDR3 spans 13 residues. The CDR3 DNA is TGTGCCAGCCGGAAGCGGGGGTCCTACGAGCAGTACTTC. Translated: CASRKRGSYEQYF.

J is TRBJ2-3 and V is TRBV10-3, with TRBD1 matching over 10 bases. Trimming at V came to 3 bases and at J to 5 bases, leaving 14 bases not matched to a gene. The CDR3 is made up of 18 amino acids. The germline V gene has CDR1 ENHRY and CDR2 SYGVKD. The CDR3, as DNA: TGTGCCATCAGTGACCCCTCGGGACAGGGGACTGGTTTAGATACGCAGTATTTT. This codes for CAISDPSGQGTGLDTQYF.

The chain joins TRBV7-9 to TRBJ2-3; 8 nucleotides agree with TRBD2. Per germline, CDR1 SEHNR and CDR2 FQNEAQ (reference sequence). The CDR3 spans 15 residues. With 1 base clipped from V and 1 base from J, the junction kept 1 base outside the gene matches. This CDR3 reads CASSLDGGGTDTQYF. Written as DNA, the CDR3 is TGTGCCAGCAGCTTAGACGGGGGGGGCACAGATACGCAGTATTTT. Complete variable domain (other parts from reference TRBV7-9 and TRBJ2-3): DTGVSQNPRHKITKRGQNVTFRCDPISEHNRLYWYRQTLGQGPEFLTYFQNEAQLEKSRLLSDRFSAERPKGSFSTLEIQRTEQGDSAMYLCASSLDGGGTDTQYFGPGTRLTVL.

This clone showed up just once. The chain joins TRBV6-5 to TRBJ2-7; D may be TRBD1 (5 bases). The CDR3 covers 13 residues. Trimming pared 4 bases from V and 5 bases from J, leaving 12 bases between. CDR1 and CDR2 from the germline V gene are MNHEY and SVGAGI. The CDR3 DNA is TGTGCCAGCAGTTGGGGCCTAGGGGACGAGCAGTACTTC. Amino acid sequence: CASSWGLGDEQYF.